This T cell receptor (beta chain) is drawn from a study of blood T cell repertoires in COVID-19. The wider study: There were acute and convalescent COVID-19 samples, and they came from the United States, Italy and Spain. In each case, the material was cDNA or gDNA derived from T cells, B-cell-depleted T cells, or PBMCs.

V was pared by 0 bases and J by 3 bases, with 19 bases between. CDR1 and CDR2 (germline): SGDLS, YYNGEE. The CDR3 runs to 17 residues. Participants spanned ages about 18 to 89 years and resided in about two dozen US areas. How the authors handled the data: Amplifying reference gene primers gave estimates of nucleated cell counts. The protocol was immunoSEQ multiplex PCR, while the TCRdb copy is restricted to in-frame clones and leaves out a portion. For V, J and clone size, that table is used; D and trimming come from the DNA. The sample shows 250,000 or so clones, 70% to 90% of them seen only once. The rearrangement uses TRBV9 and TRBJ2-7, with D possibly being TRBD1 (5 bases). The sample taken for sequencing was PBMCs or T cells enriched from blood (not recorded which). The sequence derives from a woman aged 25 to 39 with acute COVID-19. The DNA of the CDR3 is TGTGCCAGCAGCGTAGCTCTTTCAGGGAAAGTAGACTACGAGCAGTACTTC. Translating it yields CASSVALSGKVDYEQYF.